This TCR beta chain was obtained from a study of OX40 agonist ivuxolimab in advanced cancers. Study in general: Prior anti-PD-1, anti-PD-L1 or anti-CTLA-4 therapy did not bar entry, and more than 35% had some.

Profiled with immunoSEQ multiplex PCR; TCRdb holds only in-frame clones, not every one. The table lists about 23,000 clones, roughly 79% of them singletons. Systemic immunosuppression or autoimmune disease history was grounds to exclude patients. Broader study findings: In the expanded peripheral T cells, antigen specificity was never determined. On average, CD8+ T cells had more expanded clones than CD4+.

Germline CDR1 reads MNHNS; CDR2 reads SASEGT. Trimming cost V 2 bases and J 7 bases, with 10 bases left between them. CDR3 length: 13 amino acids. About this clone itself: Antigen specificity is unknown.

The TCR comes from an adult with an advanced solid tumor such as melanoma, head and neck, liver or kidney cancer. The rearrangement uses TRBV6-1 and TRBJ2-3, with D perhaps TRBD1 (5 bases). This specimen consisted of CD4+ or CD8+ T cells sorted from blood, obtained in a trial of the OX40 agonist ivuxolimab. The CDR3 DNA reads as TGTGCCAGCAGTGAAAGGACGGACAATACGCAGTATTTT. Translation gives CASSERTDNTQYF.